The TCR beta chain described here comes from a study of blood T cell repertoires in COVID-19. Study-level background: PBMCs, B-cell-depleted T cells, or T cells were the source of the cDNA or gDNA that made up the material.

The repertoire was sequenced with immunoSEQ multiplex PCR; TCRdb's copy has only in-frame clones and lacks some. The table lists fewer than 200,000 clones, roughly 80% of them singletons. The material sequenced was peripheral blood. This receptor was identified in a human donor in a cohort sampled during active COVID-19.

The CDR3 region has the DNA TGTGCCAGCAGCGTAGCGGTTGATGAACGGGAGCTACAAGAGACCCAGTACTTC. Its translation is CASSVAVDERELQETQYF. The V call is TRBV9, the J call TRBJ2-5; tentative D call: TRBD2 (6 bases). The germline gives CDR1 SGDLS, CDR2 YYNGEE. Trimming stripped 0 bases from V and 2 bases from J, with 20 bases between. The CDR3 runs 18 residues.